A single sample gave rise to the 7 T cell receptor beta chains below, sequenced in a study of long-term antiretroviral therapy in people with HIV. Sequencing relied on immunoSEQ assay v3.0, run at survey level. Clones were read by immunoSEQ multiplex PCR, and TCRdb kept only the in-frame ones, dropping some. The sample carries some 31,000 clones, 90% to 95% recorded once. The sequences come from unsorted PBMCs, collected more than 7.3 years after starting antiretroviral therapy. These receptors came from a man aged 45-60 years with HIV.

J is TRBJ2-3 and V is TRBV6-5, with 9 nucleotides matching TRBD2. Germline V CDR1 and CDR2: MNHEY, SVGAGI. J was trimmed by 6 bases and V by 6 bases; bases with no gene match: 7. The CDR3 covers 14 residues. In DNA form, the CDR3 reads TGTGCCAGCAGGGATAGCGGGGGAGCGGATACGCAGTATTTT. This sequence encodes CASRDSGGADTQYF.

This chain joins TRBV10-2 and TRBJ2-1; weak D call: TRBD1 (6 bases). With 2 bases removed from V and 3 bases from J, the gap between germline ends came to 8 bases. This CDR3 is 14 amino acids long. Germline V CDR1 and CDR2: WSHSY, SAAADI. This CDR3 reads CASSETGRYNEQFF. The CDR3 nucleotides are TGCGCCAGCAGTGAGACAGGGCGCTACAATGAGCAGTTCTTC.

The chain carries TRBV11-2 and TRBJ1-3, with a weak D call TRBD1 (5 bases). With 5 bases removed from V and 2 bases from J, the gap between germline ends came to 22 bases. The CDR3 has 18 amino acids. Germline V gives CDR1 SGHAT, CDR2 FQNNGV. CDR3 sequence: CASSRPKGGRVAGNTIYF. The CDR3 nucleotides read TGTGCCAGCAGCCGCCCAAAGGGCGGCAGGGTGGCTGGAAACACCATATATTTT.

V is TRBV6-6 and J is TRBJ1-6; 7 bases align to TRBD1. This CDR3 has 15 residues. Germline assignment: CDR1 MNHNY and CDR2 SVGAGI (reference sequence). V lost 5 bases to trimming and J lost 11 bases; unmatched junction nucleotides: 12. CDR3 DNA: TGTGCCAGCAGTGGTCGGGACAGCGGACGGACACCCCTCCACTTT. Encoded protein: CASSGRDSGRTPLHF.

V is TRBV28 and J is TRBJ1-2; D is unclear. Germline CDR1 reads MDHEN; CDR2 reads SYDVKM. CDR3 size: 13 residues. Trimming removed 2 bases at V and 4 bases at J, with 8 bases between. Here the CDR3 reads CASSLTASYGYTF. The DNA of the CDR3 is TGTGCCAGCAGTTTAACGGCATCCTATGGCTACACCTTC.

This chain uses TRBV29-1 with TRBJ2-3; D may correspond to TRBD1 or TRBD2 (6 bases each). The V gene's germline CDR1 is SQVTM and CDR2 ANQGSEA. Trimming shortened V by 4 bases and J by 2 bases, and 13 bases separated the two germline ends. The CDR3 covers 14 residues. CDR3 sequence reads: CSVGGALATDTQYF. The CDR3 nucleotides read TGCAGCGTTGGGGGGGCCCTAGCCACAGATACGCAGTATTTT.

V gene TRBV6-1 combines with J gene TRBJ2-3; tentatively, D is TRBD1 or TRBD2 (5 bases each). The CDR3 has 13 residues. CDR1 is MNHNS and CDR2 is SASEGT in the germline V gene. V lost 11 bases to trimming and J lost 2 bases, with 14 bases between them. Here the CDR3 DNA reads TGTGCCTTCGGGATGGGGGACACAGATACGCAGTATTTT. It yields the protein CAFGMGDTDTQYF.